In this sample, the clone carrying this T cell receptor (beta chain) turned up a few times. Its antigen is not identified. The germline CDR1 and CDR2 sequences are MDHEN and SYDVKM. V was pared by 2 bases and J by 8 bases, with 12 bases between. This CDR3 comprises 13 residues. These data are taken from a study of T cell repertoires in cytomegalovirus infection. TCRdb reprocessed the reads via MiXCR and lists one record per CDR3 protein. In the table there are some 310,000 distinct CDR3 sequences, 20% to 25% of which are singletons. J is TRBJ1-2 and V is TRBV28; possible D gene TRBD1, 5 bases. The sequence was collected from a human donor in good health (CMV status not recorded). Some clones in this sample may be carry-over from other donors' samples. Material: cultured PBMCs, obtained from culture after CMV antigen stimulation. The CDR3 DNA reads TGTGCCAGCAGTTTAGCGTCGGGGCGCGGCTACACCTTC. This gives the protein CASSLASGRGYTF.